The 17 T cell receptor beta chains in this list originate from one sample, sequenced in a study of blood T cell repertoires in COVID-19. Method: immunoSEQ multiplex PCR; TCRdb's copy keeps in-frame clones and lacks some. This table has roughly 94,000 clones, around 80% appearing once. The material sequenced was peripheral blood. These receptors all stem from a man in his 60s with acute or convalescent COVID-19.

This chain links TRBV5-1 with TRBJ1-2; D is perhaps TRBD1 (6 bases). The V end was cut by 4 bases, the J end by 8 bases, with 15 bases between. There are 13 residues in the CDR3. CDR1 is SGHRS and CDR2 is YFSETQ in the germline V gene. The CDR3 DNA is TGCGCCAGCAGCCGGGGGGCAAACCCAGGCTACACCTTC. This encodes CASSRGANPGYTF.

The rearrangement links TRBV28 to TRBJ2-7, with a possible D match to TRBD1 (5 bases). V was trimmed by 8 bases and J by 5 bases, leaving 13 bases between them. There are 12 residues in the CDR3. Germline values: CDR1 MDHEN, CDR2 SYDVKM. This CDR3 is CASCRVDDEQYF. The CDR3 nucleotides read TGTGCCAGCTGCAGGGTGGACGACGAGCAGTACTTC. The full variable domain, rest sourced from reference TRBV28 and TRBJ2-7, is DVKVTQSSRYLVKRTGEKVFLECVQDMDHENMFWYRQDPGLGLRLIYFSYDVKMKEKGDIPEGYSVSREKKERFSLILESASTNQTSMYLCASCRVDDEQYFGPGTRLTVT.

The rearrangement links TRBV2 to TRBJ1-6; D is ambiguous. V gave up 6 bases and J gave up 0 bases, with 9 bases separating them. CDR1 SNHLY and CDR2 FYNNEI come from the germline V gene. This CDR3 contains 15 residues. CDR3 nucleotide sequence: TGTGCCAGCAGACCAGAAAGCTCCTATAATTCACCCCTCCACTTT. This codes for CASRPESSYNSPLHF.

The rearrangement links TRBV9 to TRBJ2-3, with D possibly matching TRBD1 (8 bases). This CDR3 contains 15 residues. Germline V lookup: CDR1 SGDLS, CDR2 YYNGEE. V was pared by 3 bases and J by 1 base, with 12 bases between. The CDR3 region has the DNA TGTGCCAGCAGCGCGGGGGGACAGGGCACAGATACGCAGTATTTT. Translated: CASSAGGQGTDTQYF.

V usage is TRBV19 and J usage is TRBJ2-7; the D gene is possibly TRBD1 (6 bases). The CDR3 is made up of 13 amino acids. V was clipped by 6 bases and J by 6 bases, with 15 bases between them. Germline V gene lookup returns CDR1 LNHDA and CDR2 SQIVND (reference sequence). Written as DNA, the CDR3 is TGTGCCAGTAGGCGAGGACAGTACGGCGAGCAGTACTTC. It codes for CASRRGQYGEQYF. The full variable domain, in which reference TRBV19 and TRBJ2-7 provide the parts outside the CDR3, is DGGITQSPKYLFRKEGQNVTLSCEQNLNHDAMYWYRQDPGQGLRLIYYSQIVNDFQKGDIAEGYSVSREKKESFPLTVTSAQKNPTAFYLCASRRGQYGEQYFGPGTRLTVT.

CDR3: CASSLGQAETQYF. The CDR3 DNA reads as TGCGCCAGCAGCTTGGGACAGGCGGAGACCCAGTACTTC. This rearrangement joins TRBV5-1 to TRBJ2-5, with a weak D call TRBD1 (6 bases). This CDR3 comprises 13 residues. Germline V CDR1 and CDR2: SGHRS, YFSETQ. V dropped 0 bases and J dropped 5 bases, with 8 bases sitting between them.

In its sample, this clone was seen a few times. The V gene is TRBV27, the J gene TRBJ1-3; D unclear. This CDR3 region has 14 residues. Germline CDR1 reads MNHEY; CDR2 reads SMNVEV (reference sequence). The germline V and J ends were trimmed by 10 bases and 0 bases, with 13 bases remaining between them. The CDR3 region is CATSQSGSGNTIYF. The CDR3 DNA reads TGTGCCACCTCTCAATCCGGCTCTGGAAACACCATATATTTT.

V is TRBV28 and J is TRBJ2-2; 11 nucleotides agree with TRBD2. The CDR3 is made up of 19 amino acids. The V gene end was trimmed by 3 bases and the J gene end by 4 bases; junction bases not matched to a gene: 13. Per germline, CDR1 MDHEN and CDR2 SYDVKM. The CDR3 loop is CASSFGPPLAGGGTGELFF. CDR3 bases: TGTGCCAGCAGTTTTGGTCCCCCTCTAGCGGGGGGTGGCACCGGGGAGCTGTTTTTT.

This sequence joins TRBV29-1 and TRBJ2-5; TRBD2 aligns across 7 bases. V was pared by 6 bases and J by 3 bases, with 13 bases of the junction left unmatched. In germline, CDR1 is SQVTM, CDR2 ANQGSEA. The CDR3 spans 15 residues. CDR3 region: CSVSRWGGSEETQYF. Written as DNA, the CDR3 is TGCAGCGTCTCCCGATGGGGGGGAAGCGAAGAGACCCAGTACTTC.

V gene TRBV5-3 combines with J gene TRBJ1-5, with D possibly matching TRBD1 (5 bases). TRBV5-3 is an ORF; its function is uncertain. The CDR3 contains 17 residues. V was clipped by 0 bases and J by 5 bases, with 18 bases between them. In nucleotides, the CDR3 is TGTGCCAGAAGCTTGGTGGGGCAGGGTTGGATTGATCAGCCCCAGCATTTT. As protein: CARSLVGQGWIDQPQHF.

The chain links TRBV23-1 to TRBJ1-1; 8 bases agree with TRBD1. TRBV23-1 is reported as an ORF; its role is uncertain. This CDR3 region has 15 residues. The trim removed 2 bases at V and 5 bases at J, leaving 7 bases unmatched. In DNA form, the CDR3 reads TGCGCCAGCAGTCAACCACGGACAGGGCGGACTGAAGCTTTCTTT. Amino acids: CASSQPRTGRTEAFF.

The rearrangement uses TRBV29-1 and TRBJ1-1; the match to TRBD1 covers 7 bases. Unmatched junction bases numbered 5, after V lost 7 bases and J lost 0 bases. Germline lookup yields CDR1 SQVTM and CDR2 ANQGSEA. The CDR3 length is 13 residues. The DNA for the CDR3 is TGCAGCGCCCGACAGGGCTTGAACACTGAAGCTTTCTTT. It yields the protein CSARQGLNTEAFF.

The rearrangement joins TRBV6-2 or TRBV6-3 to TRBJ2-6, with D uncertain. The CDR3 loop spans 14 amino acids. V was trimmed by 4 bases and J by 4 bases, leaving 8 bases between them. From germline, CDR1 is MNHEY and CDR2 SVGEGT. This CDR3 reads CASSSTRGANVLTF. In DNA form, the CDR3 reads TGTGCCAGCAGTTCGACGAGGGGGGCCAACGTCCTGACTTTC.

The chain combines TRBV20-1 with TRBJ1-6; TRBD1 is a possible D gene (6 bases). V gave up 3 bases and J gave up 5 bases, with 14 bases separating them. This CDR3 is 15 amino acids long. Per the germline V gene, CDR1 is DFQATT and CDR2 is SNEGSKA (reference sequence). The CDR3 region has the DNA TGCAGTGCTAGTGTGGGGGCCCTCGATAATTCACCCCTCCACTTT. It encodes CSASVGALDNSPLHF.

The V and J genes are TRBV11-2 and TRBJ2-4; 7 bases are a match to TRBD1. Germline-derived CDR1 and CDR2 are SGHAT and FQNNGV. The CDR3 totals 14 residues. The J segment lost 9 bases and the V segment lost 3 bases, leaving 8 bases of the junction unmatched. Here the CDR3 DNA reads TGTGCCAGCAGCTTCCTGGACCAGGGGGTCATTCAGTACTTC. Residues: CASSFLDQGVIQYF.

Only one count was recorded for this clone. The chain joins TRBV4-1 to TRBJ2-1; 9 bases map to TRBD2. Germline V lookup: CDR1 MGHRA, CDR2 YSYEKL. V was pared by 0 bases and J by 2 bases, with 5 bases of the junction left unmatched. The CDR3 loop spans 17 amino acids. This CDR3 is CASSQDRGGGAYNEQFF. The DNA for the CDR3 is TGCGCCAGCAGCCAAGATCGGGGCGGGGGGGCCTACAATGAGCAGTTCTTC.

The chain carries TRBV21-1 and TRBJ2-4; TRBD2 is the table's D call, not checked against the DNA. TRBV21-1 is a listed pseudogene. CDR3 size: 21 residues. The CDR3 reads CASSKAFRAHPRGIAKNIQYF. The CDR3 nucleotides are TGTGCCAGCAGCAAAGCATTTCGGGCACACCCCCGGGGGATCGCCAAAAACATTCAGTACTTC.